These T cell receptor beta chains were read from a single sample in a study of control samples from healthy donors and cancer patients. TCRdb's table, derived via immunoSEQ multiplex PCR, lists solely in-frame clones and lacks some. The sample has approximately 190,000 clones; the top ten hold roughly 2%. The specimen was blood. The receptor source for this set is a woman younger than 45 in good health. Both conserved end residues are part of each CDR3. Each record gives: D gene, V gene, J gene, CDR3 protein, CDR3 DNA. D genes are given only for firm matches.

>.|TRBV6-1|TRBJ2-7
CASSEYYEQYF
TGTGCCAGCAGTGAATACTACGAGCAGTACTTC
>.|TRBV5-1|TRBJ1-1
CASSIGQLMNTEAFF
TGCGCCAGCAGTATAGGACAGCTCATGAACACTGAAGCTTTCTTT
>.|TRBV15|TRBJ1-2
CATSTNLADYGYTF
TGTGCCACCAGCACGAATTTAGCAGACTATGGCTACACCTTC
>TRBD1|TRBV28|TRBJ2-7
CASRRAATGAFYEQYF
TGTGCCAGCAGGAGGGCAGCGACAGGGGCTTTCTACGAGCAGTACTTC
>TRBD2|TRBV6-4|TRBJ2-4
CASMRKGRDIQYF
TGTGCCAGCATGAGAAAAGGGAGGGACATTCAGTACTTC
>.|TRBV7-2|TRBJ2-2
CASSLNGGRSTGELFF
TGTGCCAGCAGCTTAAACGGGGGAAGAAGCACCGGGGAGCTGTTTTTT
>.|TRBV6-1|TRBJ1-2
CASSDGFYGYTF
TGTGCCAGCAGTGACGGATTCTATGGCTACACCTTC
>TRBD1|TRBV30|TRBJ1-3
CATDRGLPGNTIYF
TGTGCTACCGACAGGGGCTTACCCGGAAACACCATATATTTT
>.|TRBV5-1|TRBJ2-2
CASRLLANTGELFF
TGCGCCAGCAGATTATTAGCAAACACCGGGGAGCTGTTTTTT
>TRBD1|TRBV5-4|TRBJ1-6
CASSLNPPGQGGSPLHF
TGTGCCAGCAGCTTGAATCCGCCGGGACAGGGTGGTTCACCCCTCCACTTT
>.|TRBV7-2|TRBJ2-6
CASSRSFSGANVLTF
TGTGCCAGCAGCCGCTCCTTCTCTGGGGCCAACGTCCTGACTTTC
>.|TRBV12-5|TRBJ2-2
CASGFHKLGSPNTGELFF
TGTGCTAGTGGTTTTCATAAGCTCGGCAGCCCGAACACCGGGGAGCTGTTTTTT
>.|TRBV6-1|TRBJ1-2
CASSEYGEGYGYTF
TGTGCCAGCAGTGAATACGGGGAGGGCTATGGCTACACCTTC
>.|TRBV11-2|TRBJ1-3
CASSLGSALNTIYF
TGTGCCAGCAGCCTCGGGTCTGCTCTCAACACCATATATTTT
>.|TRBV7-6|TRBJ2-2
CASSLEQVSTGELFF
TGTGCCAGCAGCTTAGAGCAGGTCTCCACCGGGGAGCTGTTTTTT
>TRBD2|TRBV7-9|TRBJ2-1
CASSFLAGGIYEQFF
TGTGCCAGCAGCTTCCTAGCGGGGGGGATATATGAGCAGTTCTTC
>.|TRBV19|TRBJ1-3
CATRQVSGNTIYF
TGTGCCACCCGACAGGTCTCTGGAAACACCATATATTTT
>.|TRBV7-2|TRBJ2-2
CASSFRARNRPTGELFF
TGTGCCAGCAGCTTTAGAGCCCGGAACCGGCCCACCGGGGAGCTGTTTTTT
>.|TRBV28|TRBJ2-7
CASSSRWGANYYEQYF
TGTGCCAGCAGTTCCCGGTGGGGGGCGAACTACTACGAGCAGTACTTC
>.|TRBV3-1/TRBV3-2|TRBJ2-7
CASSQRIRGLLSSYEQYF
TGTGCCAGCAGCCAGAGGATTCGCGGCCTCCTGAGCTCCTACGAGCAGTACTTC
>TRBD2|TRBV5-1|TRBJ2-3
CASSFNTRGGADTQYF
TGCGCCAGCAGCTTCAACACCCGCGGGGGGGCAGATACGCAGTATTTT
>TRBD1|TRBV6-6|TRBJ1-1
CASRPGQGTEAFF
TGTGCCAGCAGACCCGGACAGGGCACTGAAGCTTTCTTT